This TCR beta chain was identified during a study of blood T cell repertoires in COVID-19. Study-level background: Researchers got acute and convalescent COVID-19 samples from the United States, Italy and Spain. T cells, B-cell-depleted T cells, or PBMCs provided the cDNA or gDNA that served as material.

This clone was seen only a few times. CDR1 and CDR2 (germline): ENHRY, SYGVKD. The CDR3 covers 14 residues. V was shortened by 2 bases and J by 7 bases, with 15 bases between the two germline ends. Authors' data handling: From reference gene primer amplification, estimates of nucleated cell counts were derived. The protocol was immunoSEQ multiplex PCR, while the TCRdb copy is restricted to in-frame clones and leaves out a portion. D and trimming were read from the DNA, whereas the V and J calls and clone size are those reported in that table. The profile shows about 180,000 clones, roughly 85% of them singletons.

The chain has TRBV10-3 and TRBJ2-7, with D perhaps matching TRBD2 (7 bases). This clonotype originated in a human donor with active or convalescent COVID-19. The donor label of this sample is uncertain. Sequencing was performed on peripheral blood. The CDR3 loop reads CAISEGRGGAEQYF. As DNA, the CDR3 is TGTGCCATCAGTGAGGGAAGGGGGGGAGCGGAGCAGTACTTC.